A single sample gave rise to the 29 T cell receptor beta chains below, sequenced in a study of T cells in Graves' hyperthyroidism and ophthalmopathy (dated by TCRdb to between 2018 and 2021). Library creation used multiplex PCR. Sequencing instrument: Illumina HiSeq 2000. Amplification of TCR beta CDR3 regions was carried out from RNA transcripts. The TCR CDR3 was subjected to a first round of RT-PCR using the HTBI primer set and the Qiagen OneStep RT-PCR kit. Using fastp trimming at Q25 and MiXCR clonotype assembly, TCRdb reanalyzed the public sequencing data and kept in-frame beta chains. One record per CDR3 amino acid sequence lists the most common genes and DNA. The sample table shows hundreds of thousands of distinct CDR3 sequences, and over 35% are seen once. The ten top clones hold roughly 8.3% of the sample. The specimen was blood. The receptors originated from a man younger than 35 with Graves' hyperthyroidism.

This clonotype came up many times. V is TRBV20-1 and J is TRBJ1-5; D is unresolved. V was cut by 5 bases and J by 7 bases, with 15 bases left in between. The germline CDR1 and CDR2 sequences are DFQATT and SNEGSKA (reference sequence). The length of the CDR3 is 13 residues. CDR3: CSARPWVGQPQHF. In DNA form, the CDR3 reads TGCAGTGCTCGCCCTTGGGTAGGCCAGCCCCAGCATTTT.

This clonotype has a count of ten or more. The CDR3 region has the DNA TGTGCCAGCAGCTTGGCCGCGGGCGAGCAGTACTTC. It specifies CASSLAAGEQYF. The gene calls are TRBV5-6 and TRBJ2-7, with D possibly TRBD2 on 5 matching bases. Trimming stripped 0 bases from V and 6 bases from J, with 7 bases between. In germline, CDR1 is SGHDT, CDR2 YYEEEE. The CDR3 consists of 12 residues.

Many counts were recorded for this clonotype. This chain uses TRBV9 with TRBJ1-1; D gene unclear. In germline, CDR1 is SGDLS, CDR2 YYNGEE. This CDR3 is 13 amino acids long. Trimming removed 4 bases from V and 3 bases from J, with 10 bases in between. The CDR3 spells CASSPWEDTEAFF. The CDR3 region has the DNA TGTGCCAGCAGCCCCTGGGAGGACACTGAAGCTTTCTTT.

This clonotype has at least ten counts. CDR3 nucleotides: TGTGCCAGTAGAAGTGGACACTTCTCTGGGGCCAACGTCCTGACTTTC. Encoded protein: CASRSGHFSGANVLTF. This chain links TRBV19 with TRBJ2-6, with D possibly TRBD1 on 5 matching bases. The CDR3 totals 16 residues. Germline CDR1 is LNHDA and CDR2 is SQIVND (reference sequence). V shed 6 bases and J shed 0 bases, with 12 bases lying between them.

J is TRBJ2-7 and V is TRBV11-1; 7 bases are shared with TRBD2. The germline gives CDR1 SGHAT, CDR2 FQDESV (reference sequence). The CDR3 length is 16 residues. J gave up 2 bases and V 4 bases, and 11 bases lay outside the gene matches. The CDR3 loop is CASSSQRDGSTYEQYF. The CDR3, as DNA: TGTGCCAGCAGCTCCCAGCGGGACGGATCGACCTACGAGCAGTACTTC.

The chain is built from TRBV4-1 and TRBJ2-7; no firm D call. Germline CDR1 and CDR2: MGHRA and YSYEKL. The CDR3 is 14 residues long. V was clipped by 0 bases and J by 6 bases, with 12 bases between them. The CDR3 sequence is CASSQDLRSPEQYF. CDR3 coding DNA: TGCGCCAGCAGCCAAGATCTCCGCTCCCCCGAGCAGTACTTC.

Points on this clonotype: It may be a read error: a sequence one base away is much more abundant. The V gene is TRBV7-6, the J gene TRBJ1-1; 8 bases match TRBD1. Germline-derived CDR1 and CDR2 are SGHVS and FNYEAQ. This CDR3 region has 13 residues. CDR3 nucleotide sequence: TGTGCCATCAGCCTTGGGACAGGTTTTGAAGCTTTCTTT. It is translated as CAISLGTGFEAFF.

This clonotype was seen more than once but under ten times. V is TRBV11-3 and J is TRBJ1-6, with D hard to call. This CDR3 has 14 amino acids. V was shortened by 3 bases and J by 2 bases, with 5 bases between the two germline ends. Looked up from germline, CDR1 is SGHNT and CDR2 is YENEEA. The CDR3 region is CASSFTPYNSPLHF. As DNA, the CDR3 is TGTGCCAGCAGCTTTACACCCTATAATTCACCCCTCCACTTT.

There are many counts of this clonotype. This rearrangement joins TRBV11-2 to TRBJ1-1, with D unresolved. Germline V gene data show CDR1 as SGHAT and CDR2 as FQNNGV. V was cut by 6 bases and J by 10 bases, with 12 bases left in between. The CDR3 has 11 residues. The CDR3 DNA reads as TGTGCCAGCAGGTCCCGGACCCCAGCTTTCTTT. It is translated as CASRSRTPAFF.

This clonotype was seen a handful of times. The chain is built from TRBV6-6 and TRBJ2-5; 7 bases are a match to TRBD1. The junction had 4 bases not matched to a gene; V was cut back by 5 bases and J by 4 bases. This CDR3 has 13 residues. CDR1 is MNHNY and CDR2 is SVGAGI in the germline V gene (reference sequence). CDR3 nucleotide sequence: TGTGCCAGCAGTACCCGGACAGGAGAGACCCAGTACTTC. Its protein is CASSTRTGETQYF.

This clonotype appeared a few times. The chain combines TRBV20-1 with TRBJ2-5; D gene unclear. Trimming stripped 6 bases from V and 4 bases from J, with 12 bases between. CDR1 DFQATT and CDR2 SNEGSKA come from the germline V gene (reference sequence). This CDR3 contains 12 residues. DNA of the CDR3: TGCAGTGCAAGGACCAACGGAGAGACCCAGTACTTC. It is translated as CSARTNGETQYF.

This clonotype was seen many times. The V and J genes are TRBV15 and TRBJ2-2; 7 positions match TRBD1. The CDR3 runs to 17 residues. CDR1 and CDR2 (germline): LNHNV, YYDKDF (reference sequence). Trimming took 0 bases from V and 5 from J; bases not matched to a gene: 9. CDR3 region: CATSRDMTGQSTGELFF. For the CDR3, the DNA is TGTGCCACCAGCAGAGATATGACAGGGCAGAGTACCGGGGAGCTGTTTTTT. Full variable domain (missing parts from reference TRBV15 and TRBJ2-2): DAMVIQNPRYQVTQFGKPVTLSCSQTLNHNVMYWYQQKSSQAPKLLFHYYDKDFNNEADTPDNFQSRRPNTSFCFLDIRSPGLGDTAMYLCATSRDMTGQSTGELFFGEGSRLTVL.

This clonotype was seen ten or more times. This rearrangement joins TRBV13 to TRBJ2-7, with D hard to call. This CDR3 comprises 13 residues. Trimming took 5 bases from V and 0 from J, leaving 8 bases between them. The germline gives CDR1 PRHDT, CDR2 FYEKMQ (reference sequence). In nucleotides, the CDR3 is TGTGCCAGCAGCCAATGGAGCTCCTACGAGCAGTACTTC. It yields the protein CASSQWSSYEQYF.

This clonotype appeared a single time. Its ends do not fully match the called genes, so a read error is possible. This chain links TRBV7-2 with TRBJ2-2; 7 bases fit TRBD2. The CDR3 totals 13 residues. The V gene's germline CDR1 is SGHTA and CDR2 FQGNSA. The CDR3 loop is CASGWGGTGELFF. For the CDR3, the DNA is TGTGCCAGCGGTTGGGGGGGGACCGGAGAGCTGTTTTTT.

This clonotype was detected only a few times. The chain has TRBV24-1 and TRBJ2-5; D call uncertain. The CDR3 has 16 amino acids. Germline values: CDR1 KGHDR, CDR2 SFDVKD. Trimming removed 6 bases at V and 0 bases at J, with 16 bases between. CDR3 nucleotides: TGTGCCACCAGTATCCCAATTTACCTTTACCAAGAGACCCAGTACTTC. This codes for CATSIPIYLYQETQYF.

Only a few counts were recorded for this clonotype. The DNA of the CDR3 is TGTGCCAGCAACGCGGGCTTGCTACAAGAGACCCAGTACTTC. It encodes CASNAGLLQETQYF. J is TRBJ2-5 and V is TRBV6-4; a weak D match, TRBD2 (5 bases). The V gene lost 7 bases and the J gene lost 2 bases, with 14 bases spanning the gap. The CDR3 sequence is 14 residues long. Germline V gene sequence: CDR1 MRHNA, CDR2 SNTAGT.

V and J are TRBV7-9 and TRBJ2-7; TRBD2 matches 7 bases. Germline assignment: CDR1 SEHNR and CDR2 FQNEAQ (reference sequence). The CDR3 totals 16 residues. J gave up 4 bases and V 4 bases, and 13 bases lay outside the gene matches. The DNA of the CDR3 is TGTGCCAGCAGCTCCTTTGGGGCGGGAGTGGGGTACGAGCAGTACTTC. Its translation: CASSSFGAGVGYEQYF.

This clonotype was counted a single time. The CDR3 protein is CASSLDRDRAAEAFF. The CDR3 bases are TGTGCCAGCAGCTTGGACCGGGACAGGGCCGCTGAAGCTTTCTTT. The chain combines TRBV13 with TRBJ1-1, with 9 bases matching TRBD1. The V segment lost 3 bases and the J segment 6 bases; nucleotides outside the gene matches: 8. CDR1 and CDR2 (germline): PRHDT, FYEKMQ (reference sequence). CDR3 length: 15 amino acids.

In its sample, this clonotype was seen many times. J is TRBJ1-1 and V is TRBV7-9, with D tentatively TRBD1 (6 bases). The CDR3 totals 12 residues. The ends were cut back, 5 bases at V and 5 bases at J, with 9 bases in the middle. Germline CDR1 is SEHNR and CDR2 is FQNEAQ (reference sequence). The CDR3 DNA sequence: TGTGCCAGCAGCGTAGACAGGACTGAAGCTTTCTTT. This codes for CASSVDRTEAFF.

This clonotype was seen a handful of times. The CDR3 region has the DNA TGTGCCAGCAGCGTAGCTCTGTCAGCTAGCTCCTACGAGCAGTACTTC. It encodes CASSVALSASSYEQYF. The genes are TRBV9 and TRBJ2-7; D remains ambiguous. Germline V gives CDR1 SGDLS, CDR2 YYNGEE. This CDR3 is built from 16 residues. V was shortened by 0 bases and J by 0 bases, with 13 bases between the two germline ends.

The chain couples TRBV6-5 to TRBJ1-1; D unclear. This CDR3 is 14 amino acids long. V was trimmed by 0 bases and J by 0 bases, leaving 5 bases between them. Germline CDR1 reads MNHEY; CDR2 reads SVGAGI. CDR3 nucleotide sequence: TGTGCCAGCAGTTACTCGACGCTGAACACTGAAGCTTTCTTT. It translates to CASSYSTLNTEAFF.

This clonotype came up many times. The chain links TRBV29-1 to TRBJ2-7; the match to TRBD1 covers 8 bases. CDR1 is SQVTM, CDR2 ANQGSEA, per germline. V lost 4 bases and J lost 0; bases outside the gene matches: 11. CDR3 length: 16 amino acids. CDR3 protein: CSVVDRGGPSSYEQYF. CDR3 nucleotide sequence: TGCAGCGTTGTCGACAGGGGAGGCCCTAGCTCCTACGAGCAGTACTTC.

This clonotype showed up many times. This chain joins TRBV7-9 and TRBJ2-7, with D unresolved. In germline, CDR1 is SEHNR, CDR2 FQNEAQ (reference sequence). V shed 5 bases and J shed 7 bases, with 12 bases lying between them. The CDR3 has 12 residues. The CDR3 bases are TGTGCCAGCAGCCACATGAGTGGGGAGCAGTACTTC. Translation: CASSHMSGEQYF.

The genes are TRBV5-5 and TRBJ1-1; the D gene is possibly TRBD1 (5 bases). Germline values: CDR1 SGHKS, CDR2 YYEKEE (reference sequence). The V gene lost 5 bases and the J gene lost 1 base, with 12 bases spanning the gap. This CDR3 region has 14 residues. CDR3 protein: CASSGVGENTEAFF. CDR3 nucleotides: TGTGCCAGCAGTGGGGTGGGGGAGAACACTGAAGCTTTCTTT.

This clonotype has a count of ten or more. J is TRBJ2-5 and V is TRBV2; D is unresolved. Germline V gene data show CDR1 as SNHLY and CDR2 as FYNNEI. V was pared by 6 bases and J by 3 bases, with 11 bases between. CDR3 length: 13 residues. The CDR3 DNA reads as TGTGCCAGCAGCGTGATTGTTGAAGAGACCCAGTACTTC. Protein sequence: CASSVIVEETQYF.

V gene TRBV19 combines with J gene TRBJ1-5, with unresolved D. Germline lookup yields CDR1 LNHDA and CDR2 SQIVND (reference sequence). With 0 bases removed from V and 9 bases from J, the gap between germline ends came to 6 bases. The CDR3 spans 12 residues. The CDR3 sequence: CASSIEVRPQHF. The CDR3 bases are TGTGCCAGTAGTATAGAGGTGCGGCCCCAGCATTTT.

The rearrangement uses TRBV10-3 and TRBJ1-4; possible D gene TRBD1, 6 bases. The germline V gene encodes CDR1 ENHRY and CDR2 SYGVKD. There are 14 residues in the CDR3. Trimming removed 4 bases from V and 12 bases from J, with 18 bases in between. The CDR3 nucleotides are TGTGCCATCAGTGTCGTACAGGGTTTCGAAGAACTGTTTTTT. Protein: CAISVVQGFEELFF.

This clonotype was counted once. This chain links TRBV14 with TRBJ1-1; D ambiguous. The V gene lost 3 bases and the J gene lost 2 bases, with 13 bases spanning the gap. The CDR3 covers 15 residues. Germline assignment: CDR1 SGHDN and CDR2 FVKESK. CDR3 DNA sequence: TGTGCCAGCAGCCACGGAAACCGTCAAAACACTGAAGCTTTCTTT. It is translated as CASSHGNRQNTEAFF.

This clonotype was recorded a few times. CDR3 residues: CASSLSLAAGYGYTF. CDR3 DNA sequence: TGTGCCAGCAGCCTAAGCCTCGCGGCTGGCTATGGCTACACCTTC. The gene calls are TRBV7-3 and TRBJ1-2; D unresolved. This CDR3 spans 15 amino acids. With 5 bases removed from V and 4 bases from J, the gap between germline ends came to 17 bases. Germline V lookup: CDR1 SGHTA, CDR2 FQGTGA.